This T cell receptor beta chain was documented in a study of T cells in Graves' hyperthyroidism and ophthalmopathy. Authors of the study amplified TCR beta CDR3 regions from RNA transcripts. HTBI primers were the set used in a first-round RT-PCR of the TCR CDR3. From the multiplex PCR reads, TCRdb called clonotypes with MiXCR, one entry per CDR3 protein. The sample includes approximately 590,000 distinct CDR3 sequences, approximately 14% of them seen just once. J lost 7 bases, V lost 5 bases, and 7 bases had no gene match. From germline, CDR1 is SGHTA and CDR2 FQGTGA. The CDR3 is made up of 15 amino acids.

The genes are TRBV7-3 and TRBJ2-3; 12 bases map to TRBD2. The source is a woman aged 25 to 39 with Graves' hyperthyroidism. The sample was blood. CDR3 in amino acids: CASSQTSGSGNTQYF. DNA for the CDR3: TGTGCCAGCAGCCAGACTAGCGGGAGTGGAAATACGCAGTATTTT.